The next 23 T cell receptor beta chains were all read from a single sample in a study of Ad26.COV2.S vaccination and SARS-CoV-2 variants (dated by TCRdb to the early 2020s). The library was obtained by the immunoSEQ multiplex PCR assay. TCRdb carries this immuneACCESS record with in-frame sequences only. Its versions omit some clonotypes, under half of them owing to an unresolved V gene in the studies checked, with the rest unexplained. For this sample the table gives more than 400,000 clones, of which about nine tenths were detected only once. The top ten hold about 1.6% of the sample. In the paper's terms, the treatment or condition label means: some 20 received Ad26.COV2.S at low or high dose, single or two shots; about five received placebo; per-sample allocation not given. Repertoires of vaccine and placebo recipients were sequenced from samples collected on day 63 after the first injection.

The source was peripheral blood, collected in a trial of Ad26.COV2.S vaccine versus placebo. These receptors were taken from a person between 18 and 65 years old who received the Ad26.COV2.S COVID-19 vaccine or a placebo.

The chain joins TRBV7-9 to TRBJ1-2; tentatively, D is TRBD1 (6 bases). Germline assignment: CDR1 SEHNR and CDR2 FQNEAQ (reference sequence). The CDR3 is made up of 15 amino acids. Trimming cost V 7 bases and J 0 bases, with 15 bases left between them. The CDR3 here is CASTSGTKTNYGYTF. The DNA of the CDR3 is TGTGCCAGCACCTCCGGGACAAAAACTAACTATGGCTACACCTTC.

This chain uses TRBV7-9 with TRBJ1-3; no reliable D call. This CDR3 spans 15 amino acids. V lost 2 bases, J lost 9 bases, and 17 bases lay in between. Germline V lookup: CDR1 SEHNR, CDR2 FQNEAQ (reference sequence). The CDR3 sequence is CASSLTAAQTGTIYF. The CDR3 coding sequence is TGTGCCAGCAGCTTAACGGCAGCCCAGACGGGCACCATATATTTT. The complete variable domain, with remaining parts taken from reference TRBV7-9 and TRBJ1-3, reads DTGVSQNPRHKITKRGQNVTFRCDPISEHNRLYWYRQTLGQGPEFLTYFQNEAQLEKSRLLSDRFSAERPKGSFSTLEIQRTEQGDSAMYLCASSLTAAQTGTIYFGEGSWLTVV.

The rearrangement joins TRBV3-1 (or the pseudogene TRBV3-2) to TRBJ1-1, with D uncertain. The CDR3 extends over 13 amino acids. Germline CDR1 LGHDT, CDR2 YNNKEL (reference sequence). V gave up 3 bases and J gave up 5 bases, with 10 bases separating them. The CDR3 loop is CASSHGEGTEAFF. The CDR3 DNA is TGTGCCAGCAGCCATGGCGAGGGAACTGAAGCTTTCTTT.

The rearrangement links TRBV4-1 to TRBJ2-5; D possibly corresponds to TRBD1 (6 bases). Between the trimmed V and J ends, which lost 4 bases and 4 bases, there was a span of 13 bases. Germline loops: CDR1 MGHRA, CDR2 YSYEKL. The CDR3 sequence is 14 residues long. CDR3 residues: CASSPGTGRETQYF. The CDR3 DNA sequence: TGCGCCAGCAGCCCTGGCACAGGGAGAGAGACCCAGTACTTC.

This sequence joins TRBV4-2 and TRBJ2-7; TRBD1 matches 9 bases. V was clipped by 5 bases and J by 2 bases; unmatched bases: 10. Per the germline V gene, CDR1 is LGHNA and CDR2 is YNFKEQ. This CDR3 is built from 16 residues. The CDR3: CASSRITGTGTYEQYF. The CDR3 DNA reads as TGTGCCAGCAGCAGAATCACCGGGACAGGGACCTACGAGCAGTACTTC.

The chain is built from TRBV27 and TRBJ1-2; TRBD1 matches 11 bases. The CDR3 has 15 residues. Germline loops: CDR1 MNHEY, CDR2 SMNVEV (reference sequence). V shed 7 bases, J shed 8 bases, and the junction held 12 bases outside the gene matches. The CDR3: CASTHVVGQGGGYTF. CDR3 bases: TGTGCCAGCACCCACGTAGTGGGACAGGGGGGCGGCTACACCTTC.

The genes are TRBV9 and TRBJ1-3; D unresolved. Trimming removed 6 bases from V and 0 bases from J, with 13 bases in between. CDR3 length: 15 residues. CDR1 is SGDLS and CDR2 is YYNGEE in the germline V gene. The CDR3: CASTLGSNSGNTIYF. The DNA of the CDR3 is TGTGCCAGCACCTTGGGGTCCAACTCTGGAAACACCATATATTTT.

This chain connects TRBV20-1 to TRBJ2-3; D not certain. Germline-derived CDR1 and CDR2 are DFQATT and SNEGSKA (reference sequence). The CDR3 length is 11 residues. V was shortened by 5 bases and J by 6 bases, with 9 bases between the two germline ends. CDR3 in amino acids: CSARRLDTQYF. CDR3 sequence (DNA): TGCAGTGCTCGGCGCCTGGATACGCAGTATTTT.

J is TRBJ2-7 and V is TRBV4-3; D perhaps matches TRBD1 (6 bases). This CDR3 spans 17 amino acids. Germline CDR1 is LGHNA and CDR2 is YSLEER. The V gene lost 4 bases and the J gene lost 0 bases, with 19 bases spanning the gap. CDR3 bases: TGCGCCAGCAGCCCCACTCCCCCACGGACAGCCTCCTACGAGCAGTACTTC. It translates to CASSPTPPRTASYEQYF.

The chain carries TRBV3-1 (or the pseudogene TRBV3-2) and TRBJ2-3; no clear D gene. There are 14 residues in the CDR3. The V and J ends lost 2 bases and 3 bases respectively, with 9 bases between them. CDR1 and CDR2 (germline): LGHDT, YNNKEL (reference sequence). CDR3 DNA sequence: TGTGCCAGCAGCCAATTTTGGGGTACAGATACGCAGTATTTT. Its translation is CASSQFWGTDTQYF.

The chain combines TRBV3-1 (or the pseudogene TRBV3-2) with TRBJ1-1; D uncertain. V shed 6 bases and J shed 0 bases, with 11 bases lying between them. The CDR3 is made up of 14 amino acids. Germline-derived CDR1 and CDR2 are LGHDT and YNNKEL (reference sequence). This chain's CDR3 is CASSQSGMNTEAFF. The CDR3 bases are TGTGCCAGCAGTCAAAGTGGTATGAACACTGAAGCTTTCTTT.

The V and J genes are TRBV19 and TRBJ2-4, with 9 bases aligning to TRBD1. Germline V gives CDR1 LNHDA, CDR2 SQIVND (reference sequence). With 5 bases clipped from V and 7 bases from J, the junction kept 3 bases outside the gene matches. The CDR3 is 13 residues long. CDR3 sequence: CASSVTGGNIQYF. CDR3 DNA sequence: TGTGCCAGTAGTGTGACAGGGGGGAACATTCAGTACTTC.

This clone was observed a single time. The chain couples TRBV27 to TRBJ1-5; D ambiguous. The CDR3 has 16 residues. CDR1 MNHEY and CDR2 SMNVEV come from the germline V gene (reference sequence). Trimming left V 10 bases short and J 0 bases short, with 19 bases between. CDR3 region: CATMSLAGYSNQPQHF. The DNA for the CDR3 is TGTGCCACCATGTCCTTGGCGGGCTATAGCAATCAGCCCCAGCATTTT.

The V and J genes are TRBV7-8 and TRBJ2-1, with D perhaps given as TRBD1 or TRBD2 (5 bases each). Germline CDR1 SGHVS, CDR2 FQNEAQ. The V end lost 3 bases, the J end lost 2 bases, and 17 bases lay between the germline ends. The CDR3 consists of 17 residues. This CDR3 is CASSFGSGLRTYNEQFF. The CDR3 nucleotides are TGTGCCAGCAGCTTCGGATCGGGGCTTCGAACCTACAATGAGCAGTTCTTC.

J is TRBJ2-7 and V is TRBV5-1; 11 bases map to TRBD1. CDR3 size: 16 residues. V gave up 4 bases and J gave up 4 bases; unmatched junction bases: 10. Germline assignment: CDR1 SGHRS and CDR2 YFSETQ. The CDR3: CASSNQRTGGQYEQYF. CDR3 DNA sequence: TGCGCCAGCAGCAACCAGAGGACAGGGGGCCAATACGAGCAGTACTTC.

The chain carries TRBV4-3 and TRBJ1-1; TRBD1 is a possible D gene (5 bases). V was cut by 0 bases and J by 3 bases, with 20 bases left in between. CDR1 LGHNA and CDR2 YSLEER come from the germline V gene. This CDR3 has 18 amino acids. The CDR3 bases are TGCGCCAGCAGCCAAGATATCGTGGCCAGGGATGGTGACACTGAAGCTTTCTTT. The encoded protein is CASSQDIVARDGDTEAFF.

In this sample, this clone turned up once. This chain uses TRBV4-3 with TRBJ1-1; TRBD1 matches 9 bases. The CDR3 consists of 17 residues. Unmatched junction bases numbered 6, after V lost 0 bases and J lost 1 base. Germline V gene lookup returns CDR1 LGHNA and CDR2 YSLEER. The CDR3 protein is CASSQEQQGAKNTEAFF. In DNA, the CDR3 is TGCGCCAGCAGCCAAGAACAACAGGGGGCGAAGAACACTGAAGCTTTCTTT.

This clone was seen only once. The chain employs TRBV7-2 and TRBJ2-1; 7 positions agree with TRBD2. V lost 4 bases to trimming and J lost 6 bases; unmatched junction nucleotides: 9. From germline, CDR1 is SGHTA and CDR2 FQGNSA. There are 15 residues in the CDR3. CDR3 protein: CASSSSGWGGNEQFF. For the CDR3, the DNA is TGTGCCAGCAGCTCCTCAGGGTGGGGGGGCAATGAGCAGTTCTTC.

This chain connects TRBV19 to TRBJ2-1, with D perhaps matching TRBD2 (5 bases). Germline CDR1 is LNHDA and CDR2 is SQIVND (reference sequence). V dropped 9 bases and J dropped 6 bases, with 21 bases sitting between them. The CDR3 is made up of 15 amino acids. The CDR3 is CASTLSGSPSNEQFF. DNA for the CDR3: TGTGCCAGCACCCTCAGCGGTAGCCCATCCAATGAGCAGTTCTTC. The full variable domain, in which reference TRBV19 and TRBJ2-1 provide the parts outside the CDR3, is DGGITQSPKYLFRKEGQNVTLSCEQNLNHDAMYWYRQDPGQGLRLIYYSQIVNDFQKGDIAEGYSVSREKKESFPLTVTSAQKNPTAFYLCASTLSGSPSNEQFFGPGTRLTVL.

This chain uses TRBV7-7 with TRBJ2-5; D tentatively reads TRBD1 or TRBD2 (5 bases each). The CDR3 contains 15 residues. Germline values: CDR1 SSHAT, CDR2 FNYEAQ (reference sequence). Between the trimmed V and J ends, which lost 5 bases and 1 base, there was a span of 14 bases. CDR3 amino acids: CASSVSGTPQETQYF. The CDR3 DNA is TGTGCCAGCAGCGTCTCCGGGACCCCCCAAGAGACCCAGTACTTC.

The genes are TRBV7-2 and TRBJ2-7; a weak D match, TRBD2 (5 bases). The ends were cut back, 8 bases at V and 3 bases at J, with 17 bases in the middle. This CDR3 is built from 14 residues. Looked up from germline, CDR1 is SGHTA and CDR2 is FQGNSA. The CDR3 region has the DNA TGTGCCAGCGGCGGCCCCCGGGGAATCTACGAGCAGTACTTC. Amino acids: CASGGPRGIYEQYF.

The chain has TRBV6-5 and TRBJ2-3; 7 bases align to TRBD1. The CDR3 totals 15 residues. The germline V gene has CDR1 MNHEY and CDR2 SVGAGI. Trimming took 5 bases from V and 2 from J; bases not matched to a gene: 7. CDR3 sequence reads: CASSRGGGLTDTQYF. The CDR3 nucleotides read TGTGCCAGCAGTCGAGGGGGCGGACTCACAGATACGCAGTATTTT.

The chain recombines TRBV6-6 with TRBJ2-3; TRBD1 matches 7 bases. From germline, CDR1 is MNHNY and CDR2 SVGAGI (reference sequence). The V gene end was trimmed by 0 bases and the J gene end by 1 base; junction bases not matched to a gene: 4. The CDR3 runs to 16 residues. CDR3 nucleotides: TGTGCCAGCAGTTACTCGACTCAGGGGGGCACAGATACGCAGTATTTT. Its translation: CASSYSTQGGTDTQYF.